This TCR beta chain was documented in a study of T-cell memory formation after mild COVID-19. TCRdb redid the calling of the 5' RACE reads with MiXCR, one entry per CDR3 protein. The repertoire holds approximately 430,000 distinct CDR3 sequences, with 20% to 30% as singletons. The V and J ends lost 6 bases and 2 bases respectively, with 16 bases between them. This CDR3 contains 16 residues. Study-wide points: The main location of contracting CD4+ clones was CM and EM, and that of contracting CD8+ clones was EMRA.

Worth noting for this clonotype: As yet, its antigen is unknown.

V gene TRBV12-3 or TRBV12-4 combines with J gene TRBJ2-2; perhaps TRBD2 as D (6 bases). Sequencing was performed on PBMCs or a T cell subset sorted from them (not recorded which). The source is an adult woman who had mild COVID-19 (a few samples of this study predate the infection). Cell type and time point are not known. This CDR3 reads CASSLWAGINTGELFF. CDR3 in DNA: TGTGCCAGCAGCCTCTGGGCGGGAATAAACACCGGGGAGCTGTTTTTT.